This T cell receptor (beta chain) was recorded in a study of blood T cell repertoires in COVID-19 (dated by TCRdb to 2020 to 2021). Broadly, across the study: Samples from collaborators originated in the United States, Italy and Spain and spanned both the acute and convalescent phases of COVID-19. Deeply sampled blood TCRbeta repertoires from subjects exposed to, actively infected with, or recovered from COVID-19 were included in the dataset. The repertoires were released in a freely available public database intended as a resource for research on the immune response to SARS-CoV-2. The material from the prospective study consisted of cDNA or gDNA derived from T cells, B-cell-depleted T cells, or PBMCs. Samples were obtained from the ongoing ImmuneRACE study (first 160 participants) and from 950 to 1,500 subjects provided by 6 global collaborators. HLA class I and class II types, where available, came from metadata supplied by the sample provider rather than from assay-based typing. A de-identified subject ID, COVID-19 status, age in years and sex were almost always included in the sample metadata. On the study overall, not on this receptor specifically: Clinical and demographic metadata were provided uncurated, with the amount varying by source and participant.

The immunoSEQ Assay, a bias-controlled multiplex PCR, was used to amplify TCRbeta CDR3 regions from genomic DNA. In the authors' own workflow: Nucleated cell counts per sample were estimated from amplification of reference gene primers within the assay. Sequence reads were collapsed and filtered to measure the absolute abundance of every unique TCRbeta CDR3 rearrangement. Productive Simpson clonality was computed per sample as the square root of Simpson's diversity index over productive rearrangements. Drawn from immuneACCESS, this table holds only the in-frame rearrangements with V and J called that TCRdb kept. Clones are partly lost; checked studies trace under half to an unresolved V gene and leave the rest unexplained. V, J and clone size are those of that table, while D and trimming were read from the DNA. Across this sample there are 150,000 to 200,000 clones, with approximately 83% seen only once. The biggest ten clones account for under 15% of the sample.

A remark on this clone: What antigen it recognizes has not been identified. No quality values exist for individual bases; no much larger clone is one base distant.

In the prospective study, participants were about 18 to 100 years old, resided in about two dozen geographic areas of the United States, and were enrolled through a virtual design. To assign participants to cohorts, the prospective study relied on clinical history that participants themselves reported in a screening survey and a study questionnaire. Recovered participants in ImmuneRACE Cohort 3 were defined by two consecutive negative NP/OP PCR tests, clearance by a healthcare professional, or resolution of symptoms. In the prospective study, mobile phlebotomists collected whole blood, serum and a nasopharyngeal or oropharyngeal swab from each participant. Additional blood draws and questionnaires over an approximately two-month period could optionally be provided by prospective study participants. Blood samples from the prospective study were shipped frozen or at room temperature prior to DNA extraction.

Sequenced: PBMCs or T cells enriched from blood (not recorded which). The TCR comes from a woman in her sixties or seventies who had recovered from COVID-19.

The nucleotides read TGTGCCAGCAGCGTAGATGGGGGCGGCAATCAGCCCCAGCATTTT. It specifies CASSVDGGGNQPQHF. This sequence uses TRBV9 and TRBJ1-5; the D segment could be TRBD1, given 6 matching bases. V and J are truncated by 0 bases and 2 bases respectively, leaving an intervening sequence of 9 bases. CDR1 and CDR2 were assigned from the germline V gene as SGDLS and YYNGEE. The CDR3 holds 15 amino acids from the cysteine to the phenylalanine. The read is trimmed to its CDR3 DNA, 45 bases read in frame from base 1. This CDR3, with the reference TRBV9 and TRBJ1-5 proteins standing in past its ends, gives the full variable domain DSGVTQTPKHLITATGQRVTLRCSPRSGDLSVYWYQQSLDQGLQFLIQYYNGEERAKGNILERFSAQQFPDLHSELNLSSLELGDSALYFCASSVDGGGNQPQHFGDGTRLSIL.